Below, 32 T cell receptor beta chains from the same sample are listed, as sequenced in a study of CD8 T cells in ankylosing spondylitis. TCRdb re-analysed the 5' RACE reads in MiXCR, keeping a single row per CDR3 protein. The table includes about 240,000 distinct CDR3 sequences, 7.5% to 9.5% detected once. The sample taken for sequencing was blood, either unsorted or a sorted T cell fraction (not recorded which). The receptor set was obtained from a female donor with ankylosing spondylitis or in good health (not recorded which).

This clonotype has only a few counts. The genes are TRBV5-1 and TRBJ1-5; tentative D call: TRBD1 (6 bases). Germline V gene sequence: CDR1 SGHRS, CDR2 YFSETQ. The V and J ends lost 5 bases and 3 bases respectively, with 18 bases between them. The CDR3 loop spans 16 amino acids. This CDR3 is CASRPLPGQTNQPQHF. The CDR3 bases are TGCGCCAGCAGACCCCTTCCCGGACAGACCAATCAGCCCCAGCATTTT.

This clonotype was picked up many times. The genes are TRBV6-2 or TRBV6-3 and TRBJ1-5, with D possibly TRBD1 on 6 matching bases. Germline-derived CDR1 and CDR2 are MNHEY and SVGEGT. The V gene lost 6 bases and the J gene lost 0 bases, with 15 bases spanning the gap. The CDR3 runs to 16 residues. The CDR3 DNA is TGTGCCAGCAGCCAACCACCGGACAGTAGCAATCAGCCCCAGCATTTT. It codes for CASSQPPDSSNQPQHF.

In this sample, this clonotype turned up many times. The chain joins TRBV7-8 to TRBJ2-4; D may be TRBD1 (5 bases). V gave up 3 bases and J gave up 7 bases, with 13 bases separating them. The germline V gene has CDR1 SGHVS and CDR2 FQNEAQ. There are 14 residues in the CDR3. This chain's CDR3 is CASSFLTDLNIQYF. For the CDR3, the DNA is TGTGCCAGCAGCTTTCTGACAGATTTGAACATTCAGTACTTC.

In this sample, this clonotype turned up many times. The chain couples TRBV3-1 to TRBJ1-5; the D is unclear. The CDR3 totals 13 residues. CDR1 and CDR2 (germline): LGHDT, YNNKEL (reference sequence). V was shortened by 0 bases and J by 3 bases, with 3 bases between the two germline ends. As DNA, the CDR3 is TGTGCCAGCAGCCAAGACCTCAATCAGCCCCAGCATTTT. As protein: CASSQDLNQPQHF. The full variable domain, its missing parts supplied by reference TRBV3-1 and TRBJ1-5, is DTAVSQTPKYLVTQMGNDKSIKCEQNLGHDTMYWYKQDSKKFLKIMFSYNNKELIINETVPNRFSPKSPDKAHLNLHINSLELGDSAVYFCASSQDLNQPQHFGDGTRLSIL.

This clonotype has ten or more counts. The CDR3 nucleotides read TGTGCCAGCAGCCTAAGAGGGGGTGAGCAGTTCTTC. Protein sequence: CASSLRGGEQFF. The J gene is TRBJ2-1, the V gene TRBV5-6, with a tentative D call TRBD1 (6 bases). Trimming took 4 bases from V and 9 from J, leaving 11 bases between them. The length of the CDR3 is 12 residues. Per germline, CDR1 SGHDT and CDR2 YYEEEE.

Comment on this clonotype: At one end, the junction sequence differs from germline, possibly due to a read error. V and J are TRBV11-2 and TRBJ2-7, with D possibly being TRBD1 or TRBD2 (6 bases each). Germline CDR1 and CDR2: SGHAT and FQNNGV. CDR3 length equals 16 residues. The CDR3 protein is CASSHIQGAGSYAQYF. The CDR3 DNA sequence: TGTGCCAGCAGCCATATACAGGGAGCGGGTTCCTACGCGCAGTACTTC. The full variable domain, rest sourced from reference TRBV11-2 and TRBJ2-7, is EAGVAQSPRYKIIEKRQSVAFWCNPISGHATLYWYQQILGQGPKLLIQFQNNGVVDDSQLPKDRFSAERLKGVDSTLKIQPAKLEDSAVYLCASSHIQGAGSYAQYFGPGTRLTVT.

Only a few counts were recorded for this clonotype. The gene calls are TRBV5-1 and TRBJ1-4; tentative D call: TRBD1 (6 bases). The CDR3 is made up of 16 amino acids. Per the germline V gene, CDR1 is SGHRS and CDR2 is YFSETQ. V lost 0 bases and J lost 8, with 17 bases in between. The CDR3 is CASSLAPRGAQEKLFF. In DNA, the CDR3 is TGCGCCAGCAGCTTGGCCCCTCGGGGGGCGCAGGAAAAACTGTTTTTT.

About this clonotype: Just one base apart from a much larger clone, this may be a read error. The gene calls are TRBV7-9 and TRBJ2-7; 14 bases fit TRBD2. The CDR3 consists of 16 residues. Germline assignment: CDR1 SEHNR and CDR2 FQNEAQ (reference sequence). The CDR3 region has the DNA TGTGCCGGCAGCCCCTGGGGACTAGCGGGAGCCTACGAGCAGTACTTC. It is translated as CAGSPWGLAGAYEQYF.

This clonotype was picked up a small number of times. DNA for the CDR3: TGTGCCAGCAGCTCAAGCACGGGACTAGCGGGAGGAGGGCAAGAGACCCAGTACTTC. Its translation is CASSSSTGLAGGGQETQYF. The chain links TRBV4-2 to TRBJ2-5; the match to TRBD2 covers 15 bases. Germline loops: CDR1 LGHNA, CDR2 YNFKEQ. The CDR3 totals 19 residues. The junction had 12 bases not matched to a gene; V was cut back by 5 bases and J by 2 bases.

This clonotype appeared many times. J is TRBJ2-1 and V is TRBV6-2 or TRBV6-3, with D tentatively TRBD1 or TRBD2 (5 bases each). The V gene's germline CDR1 is MNHEY and CDR2 SVGEGT. This CDR3 region has 16 residues. Trimming left V 4 bases short and J 12 bases short, with 25 bases between. CDR3 amino acids: CASSLDRTYNDGGQFF. CDR3 bases: TGTGCCAGCAGTTTGGACCGGACTTACAATGATGGGGGGCAGTTCTTC.

This clonotype was observed many times. This sequence joins TRBV19 and TRBJ2-1; 10 bases are shared with TRBD2. With 6 bases clipped from V and 9 bases from J, the junction kept 11 bases outside the gene matches. This CDR3 has 15 residues. The germline gives CDR1 LNHDA, CDR2 SQIVND (reference sequence). The CDR3 region has the DNA TGTGCCAGTAGCGAGGCAGCGGGAGGGCAGGGTGAGCAGTTCTTC. Amino acids: CASSEAAGGQGEQFF. Complete variable domain (other parts from reference TRBV19 and TRBJ2-1): DGGITQSPKYLFRKEGQNVTLSCEQNLNHDAMYWYRQDPGQGLRLIYYSQIVNDFQKGDIAEGYSVSREKKESFPLTVTSAQKNPTAFYLCASSEAAGGQGEQFFGPGTRLTVL.

This clonotype appeared many times. V gene TRBV20-1 combines with J gene TRBJ2-7, with 9 bases identical to TRBD2. Germline lookup yields CDR1 DFQATT and CDR2 SNEGSKA (reference sequence). The CDR3 has 15 amino acids. The trim removed 2 bases at V and 1 base at J, leaving 6 bases unmatched. CDR3 residues: CSARPQTSGSYEQYF. The CDR3 DNA follows: TGCAGTGCTAGACCCCAGACTAGCGGATCCTACGAGCAGTACTTC.

This clonotype was picked up many times. Here the CDR3 reads CSASRGTGMNEQYF. In DNA, the CDR3 is TGCAGTGCTAGTCGTGGGACAGGGATGAACGAGCAGTACTTC. V usage is TRBV20-1 and J usage is TRBJ2-7, with 9 nucleotides matching TRBD1. The junction had 8 bases not matched to a gene; V was cut back by 3 bases and J by 5 bases. Per the germline V gene, CDR1 is DFQATT and CDR2 is SNEGSKA (reference sequence). This CDR3 comprises 14 residues.

This clonotype occurred a few times. This chain joins TRBV7-9 and TRBJ2-1, with D possibly being TRBD2 (5 bases). The CDR3 totals 15 residues. V was trimmed by 6 bases and J by 0 bases, leaving 12 bases between them. Germline V lookup: CDR1 SEHNR, CDR2 FQNEAQ (reference sequence). For the CDR3, the DNA is TGTGCCAGCAGAGCCACTAGGAGCTCCTACAATGAGCAGTTCTTC. Amino acids: CASRATRSSYNEQFF.

The sample holds many counts of this clonotype. The junction departs from the called germline gene at one end, perhaps through a read error. V usage is TRBV6-1 and J usage is TRBJ1-5; D is undetermined. CDR1 and CDR2 from the germline V gene are MNHNS and SASEGT. CDR3 length: 10 residues. In nucleotides, the CDR3 is TGTGCCAGCAGTGACCAGCCTCAGCATTTT. It specifies CASSDQPQHF.

The sample holds a few counts of this clonotype. The chain couples TRBV7-2 to TRBJ2-2; 9 bases line up with TRBD2. Germline V gene data show CDR1 as SGHTA and CDR2 as FQGNSA. The CDR3 is 16 residues long. V lost 5 bases and J lost 1; bases outside the gene matches: 5. CDR3 coding DNA: TGTGCCAGCAGCATAAGAGCGGGAGGGAACACCGGGGAGCTGTTTTTT. The encoded protein is CASSIRAGGNTGELFF.

With regard to this clonotype: A read error is possible here, since a much larger clone lies one base away. This chain links TRBV20-1 with TRBJ2-5; 12 bases are a match to TRBD2. The CDR3 consists of 13 residues. Germline lookup yields CDR1 DFQATT and CDR2 SNEGSKA (reference sequence). V shed 7 bases, J shed 4 bases, and the junction held 4 bases outside the gene matches. The CDR3 spells CSVRTSGAETQYF. For the CDR3, the DNA is TGCAGTGTTAGGACTAGCGGGGCAGAGACCCAGTACTTC.

This clonotype has at least ten counts. The rearrangement links TRBV18 to TRBJ1-1, with 7 bases aligning to TRBD1. V gave up 8 bases and J gave up 1 base; unmatched junction bases: 4. Germline CDR1 is KGHSH and CDR2 is LQKENI. This CDR3 is 13 amino acids long. The chain's CDR3 is CASTTGANTEAFF. CDR3 nucleotide sequence: TGTGCCAGCACCACAGGGGCGAACACTGAAGCTTTCTTT.

This clonotype appeared many times. The chain is built from TRBV12-3 or TRBV12-4 and TRBJ2-5; TRBD1 is a possible D gene (6 bases). The CDR3 loop spans 14 amino acids. V lost 7 bases and J lost 4, with 16 bases in between. The CDR3 reads CASTLSGEIETQYF. CDR3 DNA: TGTGCCAGCACCTTATCAGGGGAGATAGAGACCCAGTACTTC.

This clonotype occurred many times. The genes are TRBV5-8 and TRBJ2-1; D may be TRBD1 (5 bases). The CDR3 runs to 14 residues. Looked up from germline, CDR1 is SGHTS and CDR2 is YDEGEE. V was pared by 2 bases and J by 8 bases, with 14 bases between. The CDR3 sequence: CASSLLGQMHEQFF. The CDR3, as DNA: TGTGCCAGCAGCTTATTGGGGCAGATGCATGAGCAGTTCTTC.

This clonotype has only a few counts. Germline is not matched at one junction end, which may reflect a read error. The V and J genes are TRBV20-1 and TRBJ2-3, with TRBD2 as a possible D gene (5 bases). This CDR3 contains 17 residues. Germline values: CDR1 DFQATT, CDR2 SNEGSKA (reference sequence). The CDR3 DNA is TGCTGTGCTACCCTACCCCAAGACTACTCCCGCACAGATACGCAGTATTTT. It yields the protein CCATLPQDYSRTDTQYF.

This clonotype was detected ten times or more. The chain combines TRBV11-2 with TRBJ2-5; maybe TRBD2 (5 bases). Germline V gene data show CDR1 as SGHAT and CDR2 as FQNNGV. The CDR3 spans 14 residues. The ends were cut back, 0 bases at V and 5 bases at J, with 10 bases in the middle. CDR3 nucleotides: TGTGCCAGCAGCTTAGACCTTAGAGGGGAGACCCAGTACTTC. Translated: CASSLDLRGETQYF.

This clonotype was observed many times. This chain connects TRBV5-1 to TRBJ2-2; D uncertain. The CDR3 spans 14 residues. The germline V gene encodes CDR1 SGHRS and CDR2 YFSETQ. V lost 2 bases, J lost 6 bases, and 11 bases lay in between. DNA of the CDR3: TGCGCCAGCAGCTTTTTGGAAAAGTCCGGGGAGCTGTTTTTT. This sequence encodes CASSFLEKSGELFF.

This clonotype was observed many times. The CDR3 protein is CASSLVAGLTGELFF. CDR3 DNA: TGTGCCAGCAGTTTAGTAGCGGGTCTGACCGGGGAGCTGTTTTTT. The chain combines TRBV28 with TRBJ2-2, with TRBD2 matching over 7 bases. V was pared by 2 bases and J by 5 bases, with 5 bases of the junction left unmatched. Germline CDR1 reads MDHEN; CDR2 reads SYDVKM. The CDR3 spans 15 residues.

This chain joins TRBV12-3 or TRBV12-4 and TRBJ2-6, with TRBD2 as a possible D gene (6 bases). V was pared by 6 bases and J by 0 bases, with 12 bases between. The CDR3 totals 16 residues. The CDR3 bases are TGTGCCAGCAGCGGAGGTAGCGGCTCTGGGGCCAACGTCCTGACTTTC. It is translated as CASSGGSGSGANVLTF.

This clonotype occurred many times. The rearrangement links TRBV20-1 to TRBJ1-1; 8 bases map to TRBD1. The junction had 4 bases not matched to a gene; V was cut back by 1 base and J by 12 bases. CDR1 is DFQATT and CDR2 is SNEGSKA in the germline V gene (reference sequence). This CDR3 region has 11 residues. This chain's CDR3 is CSARGQGKTFF. In DNA form, the CDR3 reads TGCAGTGCTAGAGGACAGGGGAAAACTTTCTTT.

This clonotype was seen ten or more times. The chain uses TRBV12-3 or TRBV12-4 and TRBJ2-3, with D uncertain. V lost 8 bases to trimming and J lost 6 bases, with 9 bases between them. The CDR3 runs 11 residues. The CDR3 nucleotides are TGTGCCAGCCGAGGCGCTGATACGCAGTATTTT. As protein: CASRGADTQYF.

Only a few counts were recorded for this clonotype. V is TRBV7-9 and J is TRBJ2-3; 8 bases are shared with TRBD2. Per germline, CDR1 SEHNR and CDR2 FQNEAQ (reference sequence). The CDR3 sequence is 15 residues long. Losses at the gene ends were 8 bases for V and 4 bases for J; bases not matched to a gene: 11. The DNA of the CDR3 is TGTGCCAGCTTTCGGGCAGCGGGGGCCCCAGATACGCAGTATTTT. This translates into CASFRAAGAPDTQYF.

The V call is TRBV7-2, the J call TRBJ2-7; D might be TRBD1 or TRBD2, each matching 5 bases. The germline V and J ends were trimmed by 5 bases and 7 bases, with 18 bases remaining between them. The CDR3 covers 14 residues. Germline V gene data show CDR1 as SGHTA and CDR2 as FQGNSA. The CDR3 sequence: CASSPGTRYGEQYF. CDR3 DNA sequence: TGTGCCAGCAGCCCCGGGACGCGATATGGTGAGCAGTACTTC. Using reference TRBV7-2 and TRBJ2-7 for the parts outside the CDR3, the full variable domain is GAGVSQSPSNKVTEKGKDVELRCDPISGHTALYWYRQSLGQGLEFLIYFQGNSAPDKSGLPSDRFSAERTGGSVSTLTIQRTQQEDSAVYLCASSPGTRYGEQYFGPGTRLTVT.

This clonotype was observed many times. J is TRBJ2-5 and V is TRBV12-3 or TRBV12-4; D remains unclear. V lost 5 bases and J lost 6, with 10 bases in between. The length of the CDR3 is 12 residues. The CDR3 DNA sequence: TGTGCCAGCAGTCTTTCCCCCCAGACCCAGTACTTC. This codes for CASSLSPQTQYF.

The sample holds a few counts of this clonotype. The V and J genes are TRBV10-3 and TRBJ2-3; weak D call: TRBD2 (5 bases). This CDR3 spans 14 amino acids. Trimming stripped 2 bases from V and 1 base from J, with 7 bases between. The germline V gene has CDR1 ENHRY and CDR2 SYGVKD. This CDR3 reads CAISEPRGTDTQYF. CDR3 DNA sequence: TGTGCCATCAGTGAGCCGCGGGGCACAGATACGCAGTATTTT.

As to this clonotype: With a much larger clone just one base away, this may be a read error. The chain carries TRBV5-1 and TRBJ2-1; 10 bases match TRBD1. Germline CDR1 SGHRS, CDR2 YFSETQ. The CDR3 is 15 residues long. CDR3 nucleotide sequence: TGCGCCGGCAGCTTCCGGGACAGGGGCTACAATGAGCAGTTCTTC. This sequence encodes CAGSFRDRGYNEQFF.